The rows below give T cell receptor beta chains drawn from one sample of a study of early T cells in non-severe SARS-CoV-2 infection. A single record per CDR3 protein comes from TCRdb applying MiXCR to the 5' RACE reads. The sample records about 130,000 distinct CDR3 sequences, more than 12% being singletons. The specimen sequenced was whole blood. These receptors were taken from an adult who was a healthcare worker with PCR-confirmed SARS-CoV-2 infection or an uninfected control (not recorded which). The CDR3 runs from the conserved cysteine through the conserved F or W. A D gene is named only where the DNA matches it firmly. Clone sizes are given selectively: once, few, many, or a class where the clone is expanded.

J gene: TRBJ2-6
D gene: TRBD1
V gene: TRBV6-5
clone size: few
CDR3 DNA: TGTGCCAGCAGTTACTCTTGGGACAGGGAAACTGGGGCCAACGTCCTGACTTTC
CDR3 protein: CASSYSWDRETGANVLTF

J gene: TRBJ2-7
D gene: .
V gene: TRBV14
clone size: .
CDR3 DNA: TGTGCCAGCAGCCAAGTTTCCGGACAGAACTACGAGCAGTACTTC
CDR3 protein: CASSQVSGQNYEQYF

J gene: TRBJ2-1
D gene: TRBD1
V gene: TRBV12-3/TRBV12-4
clone size: many
CDR3 DNA: TGTGCCAGCAGTTTCCCCCCAGGGGGACGGGACAATGAGCAGTTCTTC
CDR3 protein: CASSFPPGGRDNEQFF

J gene: TRBJ1-1
D gene: TRBD1
V gene: TRBV5-5
clone size: many
CDR3 DNA: TGTGCCAGCAGGGACGACAGGGACACTGAAGCTTTCTTT
CDR3 protein: CASRDDRDTEAFF

J gene: TRBJ2-7
D gene: .
V gene: TRBV7-8
clone size: many
CDR3 DNA: TGTGCCAGCAGCCTCCGCCGGGACTACGAGCAGTACTTC
CDR3 protein: CASSLRRDYEQYF

J gene: TRBJ2-1
D gene: .
V gene: TRBV6-2/TRBV6-3
clone size: .
CDR3 DNA: TGTGCCGGAGGGGCAGGGACCAATGAGCAGTTCTTC
CDR3 protein: CAGGAGTNEQFF

J gene: TRBJ1-2
D gene: TRBD1
V gene: TRBV18
clone size: many
CDR3 DNA: TGTGCCAGCTCACCCGGGACAGGGAGTGCCTATGGCTACACCTTC
CDR3 protein: CASSPGTGSAYGYTF

J gene: TRBJ1-2
D gene: TRBD1
V gene: TRBV10-3
clone size: .
CDR3 DNA: TGTGCCATCAGTGGCGGACAGGATTATAACTATGGCTACACCTTC
CDR3 protein: CAISGGQDYNYGYTF

J gene: TRBJ2-1
D gene: .
V gene: TRBV18
clone size: many
CDR3 DNA: TGTGCCAGCTCACCAGTCTCTCGACAGGCAGGGAATGAGCAGTTCTTC
CDR3 protein: CASSPVSRQAGNEQFF

J gene: TRBJ2-7
D gene: TRBD2
V gene: TRBV3-1
clone size: few
CDR3 DNA: TGTGCCAGCAGCCAAGATCGGTCGGCGGGGGGGCTGATCCACGAGCAGTACTTC
CDR3 protein: CASSQDRSAGGLIHEQYF

J gene: TRBJ1-5
D gene: TRBD1
V gene: TRBV2
clone size: .
CDR3 DNA: TGTGCCAGCGCGGGACAGGGACGAGGGCAGCCCCAGCATTTT
CDR3 protein: CASAGQGRGQPQHF

J gene: TRBJ1-3
D gene: TRBD1
V gene: TRBV5-1
clone size: few
CDR3 DNA: TGCGCCAGCAGCCCGGGACAGGGGGCCCACTCTGGAAACACCATATATTTT
CDR3 protein: CASSPGQGAHSGNTIYF

J gene: TRBJ2-1
D gene: .
V gene: TRBV2
clone size: .
CDR3 DNA: TGTGCCAGCAGTGCCAGCTACAATGAGCAGTTCTTC
CDR3 protein: CASSASYNEQFF

J gene: TRBJ1-6
D gene: .
V gene: TRBV12-3/TRBV12-4
clone size: .
CDR3 DNA: TGTGCCAGCAGTTCCAACAGGAATTCACCCCTCCACTTT
CDR3 protein: CASSSNRNSPLHF

J gene: TRBJ2-3
D gene: TRBD2
V gene: TRBV20-1
clone size: few
CDR3 DNA: TGCAGTGCTAGAGATCTGATAGCGGGGGGGCCTGGAGGAGATACGCAGTATTTT
CDR3 protein: CSARDLIAGGPGGDTQYF

J gene: TRBJ2-1
D gene: .
V gene: TRBV5-1
clone size: .
CDR3 DNA: TGCGCCAGCAGCTTGGATAGGATGGATGAGCAGTTCTTC
CDR3 protein: CASSLDRMDEQFF

J gene: TRBJ1-1
D gene: .
V gene: TRBV5-4
clone size: few
CDR3 DNA: TGTGCCAGCAGCTTGGAGGTAAAGGATGCGGGAGCTTTCTTT
CDR3 protein: CASSLEVKDAGAFF

J gene: TRBJ2-5
D gene: .
V gene: TRBV7-9
clone size: .
CDR3 DNA: TGTGCCAGCAGCTTAGGTACAGGGCTTGGAGAGACCCAGTACTTC
CDR3 protein: CASSLGTGLGETQYF

J gene: TRBJ1-2
D gene: .
V gene: TRBV30
clone size: few
CDR3 DNA: TGTGCCTGGAGGAAGCATAATTATGGCTACACCTTC
CDR3 protein: CAWRKHNYGYTF

J gene: TRBJ2-5
D gene: TRBD1
V gene: TRBV12-3/TRBV12-4
clone size: .
CDR3 DNA: TGTGCCAGCAGTTCCCCCGGGACAGGGGAGGAGACCCAGTACTTC
CDR3 protein: CASSSPGTGEETQYF

J gene: TRBJ2-5
D gene: TRBD1
V gene: TRBV7-9
clone size: few
CDR3 DNA: TGTGCCAGCAGCACCGGGACAGGGAGCCGAGAGACCCAGTACTTC
CDR3 protein: CASSTGTGSRETQYF

J gene: TRBJ1-5
D gene: .
V gene: TRBV20-1
clone size: .
CDR3 DNA: TGCAGTGCTACTGGGAGGGCCAAAAATCAGCCCCAGCATTTT
CDR3 protein: CSATGRAKNQPQHF

J gene: TRBJ2-7
D gene: TRBD2
V gene: TRBV18
clone size: few
CDR3 DNA: TGTGCCAGCTCACCACCGTCTAGCGGGGGGTACGAGCAGTACTTC
CDR3 protein: CASSPPSSGGYEQYF

J gene: TRBJ1-3
D gene: .
V gene: TRBV30
clone size: .
CDR3 DNA: TGTGCCTGGAGTCCAGGCCCTGGAAACACCATATATTTT
CDR3 protein: CAWSPGPGNTIYF

J gene: TRBJ2-1
D gene: .
V gene: TRBV12-3/TRBV12-4
clone size: .
CDR3 DNA: TGTGCCAGCAGTTTGGACGCGATCCATGAGCAGTTCTTC
CDR3 protein: CASSLDAIHEQFF

J gene: TRBJ1-4
D gene: .
V gene: TRBV15
clone size: many
CDR3 DNA: TGTGCCACCAGCAGAGAAGGGGGTTCCGATGAAAAACTGTTTTTT
CDR3 protein: CATSREGGSDEKLFF

J gene: TRBJ1-5
D gene: TRBD1
V gene: TRBV13
clone size: .
CDR3 DNA: TGTGCCAGCAGCTACAGGGGGCAGAATCAGCCCCAGCATTTT
CDR3 protein: CASSYRGQNQPQHF

J gene: TRBJ1-1
D gene: .
V gene: TRBV25-1
clone size: few
CDR3 DNA: TGTGCCAGCAGTGACGAGTATGAAGCTTTCTTT
CDR3 protein: CASSDEYEAFF

J gene: TRBJ1-2
D gene: TRBD1
V gene: TRBV29-1
clone size: .
CDR3 DNA: TGCAGCGTGACAGGGAAAAACTATGGCTACACCTTC
CDR3 protein: CSVTGKNYGYTF

J gene: TRBJ2-5
D gene: .
V gene: TRBV29-1
clone size: .
CDR3 DNA: TGCAGCGTTGGAAGGGATTTCGAGACCCAGTACTTC
CDR3 protein: CSVGRDFETQYF

J gene: TRBJ2-1
D gene: TRBD2
V gene: TRBV12-3/TRBV12-4
clone size: .
CDR3 DNA: TGTGCCAGCAGTTCCCTAGGCGGGGGCAATGAGCAGTTCTTC
CDR3 protein: CASSSLGGGNEQFF

J gene: TRBJ2-6
D gene: .
V gene: TRBV12-3/TRBV12-4
clone size: .
CDR3 DNA: TGTGCCAGCAGCCTTACAGGGTCTGGGGCCAACGTCCTGACTTTC
CDR3 protein: CASSLTGSGANVLTF

J gene: TRBJ1-5
D gene: .
V gene: TRBV7-9
clone size: few
CDR3 DNA: TGTGCCAGCAGCTCTTCGGGCAGTAATCAGCCCCAGCATTTT
CDR3 protein: CASSSSGSNQPQHF

J gene: TRBJ2-1
D gene: TRBD2
V gene: TRBV11-2
clone size: few
CDR3 DNA: TGTGCCAGCAGCTTAATTGGGCTAGCGGGGGGGCCGAGGAATGAGCAGTTCTTC
CDR3 protein: CASSLIGLAGGPRNEQFF

J gene: TRBJ1-2
D gene: TRBD1
V gene: TRBV10-2
clone size: .
CDR3 DNA: TGCGCCAGCAGTGGGACAGGACAAGCTAACTATGGCTACACCTTC
CDR3 protein: CASSGTGQANYGYTF

J gene: TRBJ2-7
D gene: .
V gene: TRBV11-2
clone size: few
CDR3 DNA: TGTGCCAGCAGCTTAGTAGGGCTTACCTACGAGCAGTACTTC
CDR3 protein: CASSLVGLTYEQYF

J gene: TRBJ2-1
D gene: .
V gene: TRBV7-9
clone size: .
CDR3 DNA: TGTGCCAGCAGCTTAGCCGAATTGGGTGAGCAGTTCTTC
CDR3 protein: CASSLAELGEQFF

J gene: TRBJ2-1
D gene: TRBD2
V gene: TRBV7-8
clone size: many
CDR3 DNA: TGTGCCAGCAGCTTAAACGGGGGGGAATACAATGAGCAGTTCTTC
CDR3 protein: CASSLNGGEYNEQFF

J gene: TRBJ2-7
D gene: .
V gene: TRBV29-1
clone size: few
CDR3 DNA: TGCAGCGTTGTTGGCTCTCGCTCCTACGAGCAGTACTTC
CDR3 protein: CSVVGSRSYEQYF

J gene: TRBJ2-5
D gene: .
V gene: TRBV5-1
clone size: many
CDR3 DNA: TGCGCCAGCAGCCCGAGATCCTCAGAAGAGACCCAGTACTTC
CDR3 protein: CASSPRSSEETQYF

J gene: TRBJ2-3
D gene: .
V gene: TRBV6-2/TRBV6-3
clone size: few
CDR3 DNA: TGTGCCAGCATCCGCGGAAGCACAGATACGCAGTATTTT
CDR3 protein: CASIRGSTDTQYF

J gene: TRBJ2-3
D gene: TRBD1
V gene: TRBV25-1
clone size: .
CDR3 DNA: TGTGCCAGCAGGACCGGGACAGGTTTCCCAGATACGCAGAATTTT
CDR3 protein: CASRTGTGFPDTQNF

J gene: TRBJ2-3
D gene: TRBD2
V gene: TRBV4-1
clone size: .
CDR3 DNA: TGCGCCAGCAGCCAAGGGACTAGCGGGATCACAGATACGCAGTATTTT
CDR3 protein: CASSQGTSGITDTQYF

J gene: TRBJ2-3
D gene: TRBD2
V gene: TRBV19
clone size: few
CDR3 DNA: TGTGCCAGTAGTATAGGTCTAGCGGCACAAGATACGCAGTATTTT
CDR3 protein: CASSIGLAAQDTQYF

J gene: TRBJ2-7
D gene: .
V gene: TRBV29-1
clone size: .
CDR3 DNA: TGCAGCGTTGAAGGGCACGCGGGCTCCGAGCAGTACTTC
CDR3 protein: CSVEGHAGSEQYF

J gene: TRBJ2-2
D gene: .
V gene: TRBV9
clone size: .
CDR3 DNA: TGTGCCAGCAGCGTAGTGCAGGGCAGAGGGGAGCTGTTTTTT
CDR3 protein: CASSVVQGRGELFF

J gene: TRBJ2-5
D gene: .
V gene: TRBV29-1
clone size: .
CDR3 DNA: TGCAGTAAATCGGACGGAGAGACCCAGTACTTC
CDR3 protein: CSKSDGETQYF

J gene: TRBJ2-1
D gene: .
V gene: TRBV20-1
clone size: .
CDR3 DNA: TGCAGTGCTCCAGACAGGACCTCCTACAATGAGCAGTTCTTC
CDR3 protein: CSAPDRTSYNEQFF

J gene: TRBJ1-5
D gene: .
V gene: TRBV3-1
clone size: many
CDR3 DNA: TGTGCCAGCAGCCAGTGGGCAGGGAATCAGCCCCAGCATTTT
CDR3 protein: CASSQWAGNQPQHF

J gene: TRBJ1-1
D gene: TRBD1
V gene: TRBV6-6
clone size: .
CDR3 DNA: TGTGCCAGCGGCCCTGGGACAGGCACTGAAGCTTTCTTT
CDR3 protein: CASGPGTGTEAFF

J gene: TRBJ2-1
D gene: .
V gene: TRBV6-2/TRBV6-3
clone size: .
CDR3 DNA: TGTGCCAGCAGTCCGCGATTGGGTGAGCAGTTCTTC
CDR3 protein: CASSPRLGEQFF

J gene: TRBJ1-2
D gene: .
V gene: TRBV20-1
clone size: .
CDR3 DNA: TGCAGTGCTAGGTTTGGGCCCACTGAAAGAGGCTACACCTTC
CDR3 protein: CSARFGPTERGYTF

J gene: TRBJ1-2
D gene: .
V gene: TRBV19
clone size: few
CDR3 DNA: TGTGCCAGTAGTATAATGGCGGACTATGGCTACACCTTC
CDR3 protein: CASSIMADYGYTF

J gene: TRBJ2-3
D gene: .
V gene: TRBV6-2/TRBV6-3
clone size: .
CDR3 DNA: TGTGCCAGCAGAGGCCCGGGACTCACGCAGTATTTT
CDR3 protein: CASRGPGLTQYF